Following are 11 T cell receptor beta chains from one sample sequenced in a study of regulatory T cells in long-lasting Graves disease. Described time point: newly diagnosed GD, antithyroid drugs for less than 3 months. PBMC RNA was the source of the TCR library. Library construction for TCR beta used iRepertoire HTBI primers and Arm-PCR of CDR3 regions. One entry per CDR3 protein results from TCRdb running MiXCR on the multiplex PCR reads. The table has 350,000 to 550,000 distinct CDR3 sequences, 12% to 15% seen once. This same sample was also part of a study on T cells in Graves' hyperthyroidism and ophthalmopathy.

The starting material was peripheral blood mononuclear cells (PBMCs), obtained at new diagnosis, from a patient treated with antithyroid drugs. The source of these receptors is a woman in her forties or fifties with Graves disease.

This clonotype was picked up a small number of times. V and J are TRBV5-1 and TRBJ1-1; D is uncertain. The ends were cut back, 1 base at V and 4 bases at J, with 11 bases in the middle. Germline CDR1 SGHRS, CDR2 YFSETQ. This CDR3 is 14 amino acids long. CDR3 region: CASSLWSPGTEAFF. The DNA of the CDR3 is TGCGCCAGCAGCTTGTGGAGCCCCGGCACTGAAGCTTTCTTT.

This clonotype was observed at least ten times. The rearrangement links TRBV29-1 to TRBJ1-1, with D perhaps TRBD1 (5 bases). V was shortened by 5 bases and J by 0 bases, with 13 bases between the two germline ends. Germline values: CDR1 SQVTM, CDR2 ANQGSEA. The CDR3 contains 14 residues. CDR3 sequence reads: CSVLPWGMNTEAFF. CDR3 nucleotide sequence: TGCAGCGTTCTCCCTTGGGGGATGAACACTGAAGCTTTCTTT.

There are many counts of this clonotype. V usage is TRBV7-2 and J usage is TRBJ1-1; D is possibly TRBD1 (6 bases). V lost 2 bases and J lost 1, with 14 bases in between. The CDR3 extends over 16 amino acids. The germline CDR1 and CDR2 sequences are SGHTA and FQGNSA. The CDR3 region has the DNA TGTGCCAGCAGCTTATTTTCGGCCAGGGGGAACACTGAAGCTTTCTTT. This translates into CASSLFSARGNTEAFF.

This clonotype showed up many times. The chain links TRBV28 to TRBJ2-2, with 7 bases lining up with TRBD2. Germline V gives CDR1 MDHEN, CDR2 SYDVKM. There are 16 residues in the CDR3. Trimming at V came to 7 bases and at J to 3 bases, leaving 11 bases not matched to a gene. CDR3: CASTAPGTTDTGELFF. The CDR3, as DNA: TGTGCCAGCACCGCACCCGGGACTACGGACACCGGGGAGCTGTTTTTT.

This clonotype was found many times. The chain employs TRBV6-9 and TRBJ1-6; D might be TRBD1 (5 bases). There are 15 residues in the CDR3. V lost 3 bases to trimming and J lost 14 bases, with 20 bases between them. Per the germline V gene, CDR1 is MNHGY and CDR2 is SVAAGI. DNA of the CDR3: TGTGCCAGCAGTTACGGGACGGGCGAATTTTGGGCCCTCCACTTT. Translation: CASSYGTGEFWALHF.

J is TRBJ2-1 and V is TRBV19; maybe TRBD2 (6 bases). Germline V gene sequence: CDR1 LNHDA, CDR2 SQIVND (reference sequence). This CDR3 is built from 15 residues. The V gene lost 3 bases and the J gene lost 2 bases, with 11 bases spanning the gap. This CDR3 is CASSMDYGAYNEQFF. CDR3 sequence (DNA): TGTGCCAGTAGTATGGACTATGGGGCCTACAATGAGCAGTTCTTC.

This clonotype was counted ten times or more. The V and J genes are TRBV12-3 or TRBV12-4 and TRBJ1-1; D is unclear. The germline V and J ends were trimmed by 4 bases and 6 bases, with 9 bases remaining between them. The CDR3 is 12 residues long. CDR3 residues: CASSYWGSEAFF. For the CDR3, the DNA is TGTGCCAGCAGTTATTGGGGATCTGAAGCTTTCTTT.

This clonotype was recorded only once. The chain has TRBV19 and TRBJ1-5; D possibly corresponds to TRBD1 (5 bases). Germline V gene data show CDR1 as LNHDA and CDR2 as SQIVND (reference sequence). This CDR3 has 15 residues. V lost 5 bases and J 5 bases, leaving 16 bases between the germline ends. CDR3 region: CASSFTGTVYQPQHF. The DNA of the CDR3 is TGTGCCAGTAGTTTCACCGGGACGGTATATCAGCCCCAGCATTTT.

This clonotype was recorded many times. The J gene is TRBJ2-5, the V gene TRBV3-1, with D unclear. The CDR3 extends over 16 amino acids. Germline V lookup: CDR1 LGHDT, CDR2 YNNKEL (reference sequence). The ends were cut back, 4 bases at V and 1 base at J, with 16 bases in the middle. CDR3 in amino acids: CASSRQTMGFQETQYF. DNA for the CDR3: TGTGCCAGCAGCCGTCAAACCATGGGATTCCAAGAGACCCAGTACTTC.

This clonotype was seen many times. The V gene is TRBV20-1, the J gene TRBJ1-4; D gene uncertain. The V and J ends lost 7 bases and 4 bases respectively, with 13 bases between them. From germline, CDR1 is DFQATT and CDR2 SNEGSKA (reference sequence). The length of the CDR3 is 13 residues. In DNA, the CDR3 is TGCAGTGTTCCATTGTCTCTTAATGAAAAACTGTTTTTT. It is translated as CSVPLSLNEKLFF.

This rearrangement joins TRBV19 to TRBJ2-7; the match to TRBD2 covers 10 bases. The junction had 5 bases not matched to a gene; V was cut back by 3 bases and J by 0 bases. Germline loops: CDR1 LNHDA, CDR2 SQIVND (reference sequence). The CDR3 sequence is 16 residues long. DNA of the CDR3: TGTGCCAGTAGTATCCATCTAGCGGGAGTCTCCTACGAGCAGTACTTC. This encodes CASSIHLAGVSYEQYF.